Presented here are 31 T cell receptor beta chains from one specimen sequenced in a study of T cells in Graves' hyperthyroidism and ophthalmopathy. Amplification of TCR beta CDR3 regions was performed using RNA transcripts as template. When the TCR CDR3 underwent first-round RT-PCR, the HTBI primer set was used. TCRdb processed the multiplex PCR reads anew with MiXCR; each CDR3 protein has one entry. Found here are hundreds of thousands of distinct CDR3 sequences, approximately 24% of them singletons; the top ten hold over 9%. Sequenced sample: blood. Every receptor here comes from a woman aged 25 to 39 with Graves' ophthalmopathy.

In this sample, this clonotype turned up many times. CDR3 coding DNA: TGTGCCAGTAGTATTGGGGAATACTTAGCCAAAAACATTCAGTACTTC. Amino acid sequence: CASSIGEYLAKNIQYF. J is TRBJ2-4 and V is TRBV19; D call uncertain. The CDR3 consists of 16 residues. V was shortened by 3 bases and J by 0 bases, with 12 bases between the two germline ends. CDR1 LNHDA and CDR2 SQIVND come from the germline V gene (reference sequence). Complete variable domain (other parts from reference TRBV19 and TRBJ2-4): DGGITQSPKYLFRKEGQNVTLSCEQNLNHDAMYWYRQDPGQGLRLIYYSQIVNDFQKGDIAEGYSVSREKKESFPLTVTSAQKNPTAFYLCASSIGEYLAKNIQYFGAGTRLSVL.

This clonotype has at least ten counts. CDR3 nucleotides: TGTGCCAGCCCTGACAGCGCGGGTACTGAAGCTTTCTTT. Protein sequence: CASPDSAGTEAFF. The chain uses TRBV7-9 and TRBJ1-1; the D gene is possibly TRBD1 (5 bases). Per germline, CDR1 SEHNR and CDR2 FQNEAQ (reference sequence). The CDR3 covers 13 residues. V dropped 8 bases and J dropped 5 bases, with 15 bases sitting between them.

The chain joins TRBV2 to TRBJ2-5; no clear D. The germline V gene has CDR1 SNHLY and CDR2 FYNNEI. V was trimmed by 4 bases and J by 2 bases, leaving 17 bases between them. This CDR3 contains 16 residues. CDR3 in DNA: TGTGCCAGCAGTGTCCCCCCCGGCAGACGTCAAGAGACCCAGTACTTC. It translates to CASSVPPGRRQETQYF.

V and J are TRBV19 and TRBJ1-1, with D hard to call. Trimming removed 2 bases at V and 0 bases at J, with 10 bases between. The length of the CDR3 is 15 residues. CDR1 and CDR2 from the germline V gene are LNHDA and SQIVND (reference sequence). CDR3 sequence: CASSILAALNTEAFF. As DNA, the CDR3 is TGTGCCAGTAGTATATTGGCAGCCCTGAACACTGAAGCTTTCTTT.

Only a few counts were recorded for this clonotype. This chain joins TRBV19 and TRBJ1-1; no clear D. Trimming shortened V by 6 bases and J by 4 bases, and 12 bases separated the two germline ends. Germline CDR1 reads LNHDA; CDR2 reads SQIVND (reference sequence). The CDR3 covers 13 residues. CDR3 protein: CASRAGGGTEAFF. CDR3 DNA sequence: TGTGCCAGTAGGGCCGGAGGAGGCACTGAAGCTTTCTTT.

This clonotype showed up just a few times. This chain uses TRBV12-5 with TRBJ1-2, with no clear D. The CDR3 has 13 residues. Germline-derived CDR1 and CDR2 are LGHNT and FRNRAP. V lost 7 bases to trimming and J lost 3 bases, with 12 bases between them. The CDR3 nucleotides are TGTGCTAGTGCCCCAACCGGGCACTATGGCTACACCTTC. Amino acids: CASAPTGHYGYTF.

This clonotype was seen ten or more times. The V and J genes are TRBV6-5 and TRBJ1-1; 9 nucleotides line up with TRBD1. J gave up 7 bases and V 0 bases, and 6 bases lay outside the gene matches. CDR1 is MNHEY and CDR2 is SVGAGI in the germline V gene. The CDR3 is 15 amino acids. CDR3 DNA sequence: TGTGCCAGCAGTTACTCTGGGACAGGGATGTTTGAAGCTTTCTTT. It yields the protein CASSYSGTGMFEAFF.

This clonotype was counted ten times or more. This chain links TRBV28 with TRBJ1-5; TRBD1 matches 7 bases. The germline gives CDR1 MDHEN, CDR2 SYDVKM. This CDR3 is built from 16 residues. The junction had 8 bases not matched to a gene; V was cut back by 5 bases and J by 1 base. The CDR3: CASSINRGLSNQPQHF. As DNA, the CDR3 is TGTGCCAGCAGTATTAACAGGGGACTGAGCAATCAGCCCCAGCATTTT.

This clonotype appeared a few times. The J gene is TRBJ1-1, the V gene TRBV6-2 or TRBV6-3, with 12 nucleotides matching TRBD1. V shed 2 bases, J shed 4 bases, and the junction held 2 bases outside the gene matches. The length of the CDR3 is 15 residues. Germline V gives CDR1 MNHEY, CDR2 SVGEGT. Here the CDR3 DNA reads TGTGCCAGCAGTTACGGGACAGGGGGCTTCACTGAAGCTTTCTTT. Amino acids: CASSYGTGGFTEAFF.

The sample holds a few counts of this clonotype. The J gene is TRBJ2-7, the V gene TRBV6-1, with D tentatively TRBD2 (7 bases). The CDR3 runs to 13 residues. Germline V gene data show CDR1 as MNHNS and CDR2 as SASEGT. V lost 5 bases to trimming and J lost 7 bases, with 15 bases between them. For the CDR3, the DNA is TGTGCCAGCAGTAGACGGGGGGCGCTTGAGCAGTACTTC. Encoded protein: CASSRRGALEQYF.

At least ten counts were recorded for this clonotype. The V call is TRBV19, the J call TRBJ2-2, with TRBD2 matching 8 bases. The CDR3 is made up of 14 amino acids. V was pared by 1 base and J by 6 bases, with 1 base of the junction left unmatched. The V gene's germline CDR1 is LNHDA and CDR2 SQIVND (reference sequence). The CDR3 sequence is CASSIARGAGELFF. The CDR3 nucleotides read TGTGCCAGTAGTATAGCGCGGGGGGCCGGGGAGCTGTTTTTT.

The chain joins TRBV2 to TRBJ2-7, with 7 bases aligning to TRBD1. V trimming: 8 bases; J trimming: 2 bases; junction bases outside the gene matches: 12. This CDR3 comprises 15 residues. CDR1 SNHLY and CDR2 FYNNEI come from the germline V gene. CDR3 nucleotide sequence: TGTGCCAGCGGACTCGGGACAGTAAACACCTACGAGCAGTACTTC. Its translation: CASGLGTVNTYEQYF.

This clonotype was seen at least ten times. The V gene is TRBV12-3 or TRBV12-4, the J gene TRBJ1-6; D uncertain. The V end lost 5 bases, the J end lost 10 bases, and 24 bases lay between the germline ends. The CDR3 length is 17 residues. The DNA for the CDR3 is TGTGCCAGCAGTCTAGGGCAGTTCGGGAGAAAGGGATCACCCCTCCACTTT. Amino acid sequence: CASSLGQFGRKGSPLHF.

At least ten counts were recorded for this clonotype. The gene calls are TRBV6-1 and TRBJ1-1; D uncertain. Germline V gene data show CDR1 as MNHNS and CDR2 as SASEGT. Trimming stripped 3 bases from V and 10 bases from J, with 15 bases between. The CDR3 is 13 residues long. The chain's CDR3 is CASSDVGGAGAFF. CDR3 sequence (DNA): TGTGCCAGCAGTGATGTGGGCGGCGCGGGAGCTTTCTTT.

The chain has TRBV6-1 and TRBJ2-7, with a possible D match to TRBD1 (5 bases). The V gene's germline CDR1 is MNHNS and CDR2 SASEGT. The CDR3 runs to 15 residues. Trimming removed 0 bases from V and 3 bases from J, with 12 bases in between. CDR3: CASSEAPQANYEQYF. The DNA for the CDR3 is TGTGCCAGCAGTGAAGCACCACAGGCCAACTACGAGCAGTACTTC.

The genes are TRBV20-1 and TRBJ2-7; D ambiguous. V lost 1 base and J 5 bases, leaving 18 bases between the germline ends. Germline V gives CDR1 DFQATT, CDR2 SNEGSKA (reference sequence). The CDR3 sequence is 15 residues long. The CDR3, as DNA: TGCAGTGCTAGAGGTGGTGGCGAACCGAGTCACGAGCAGTACTTC. Its protein product is CSARGGGEPSHEQYF.

This clonotype was counted at least ten times. The gene calls are TRBV13 and TRBJ1-2, with D possibly matching TRBD1 (5 bases). This CDR3 spans 14 amino acids. Germline CDR1 PRHDT, CDR2 FYEKMQ (reference sequence). V shed 4 bases and J shed 7 bases, with 16 bases lying between them. The CDR3 DNA follows: TGTGCCAGCAGCTCACTGCAAGGGGTCCGTGGCTACACCTTC. Translated: CASSSLQGVRGYTF.

Ten or more counts support this clonotype. V and J are TRBV2 and TRBJ2-7, with D possibly matching TRBD1 (5 bases). Trimming took off 7 bases at V and 0 bases at J, with 13 bases between the two ends. CDR3 size: 14 residues. The V gene's germline CDR1 is SNHLY and CDR2 FYNNEI. For the CDR3, the DNA is TGTGCCAGCAAACAAGCGACAGACTCCTACGAGCAGTACTTC. Protein: CASKQATDSYEQYF.

This clonotype came up a few times. A much larger clone sits a single nucleotide away, making a read error possible. This chain links TRBV4-1 with TRBJ2-7; no clear D gene. The CDR3 runs to 15 residues. Trimming removed 1 base at V and 2 bases at J, with 12 bases between. From germline, CDR1 is MGHRA and CDR2 YSYEKL. The CDR3 DNA follows: TGCGCCAGCAGCCAAGTTGGCGGCAGCACCTACGAGCAGTACTTC. It encodes CASSQVGGSTYEQYF.

The sample holds a few counts of this clonotype. This chain connects TRBV7-3 to TRBJ1-2; 9 nucleotides agree with TRBD1. The germline CDR1 and CDR2 sequences are SGHTA and FQGTGA. The CDR3 sequence is 17 residues long. V trimming: 5 bases; J trimming: 0 bases; junction bases outside the gene matches: 10. Here the CDR3 DNA reads TGTGCCAGCAGCCCTGGACAGGGGAAATTTACTAACTATGGCTACACCTTC. Translated, it gives CASSPGQGKFTNYGYTF.

At least ten counts were recorded for this clonotype. The V and J genes are TRBV10-3 and TRBJ2-5, with TRBD1 identical over 9 bases. V lost 1 base, J lost 5 bases, and 8 bases stayed unmatched. Per germline, CDR1 ENHRY and CDR2 SYGVKD. This CDR3 is 16 amino acids long. CDR3: CAISEFLGQGEETQYF. CDR3 sequence (DNA): TGTGCCATCAGTGAGTTTCTGGGACAGGGAGAGGAGACCCAGTACTTC.

This clonotype was found many times. The V call is TRBV6-2 or TRBV6-3, the J call TRBJ1-5; the match to TRBD1 covers 8 bases. With 0 bases clipped from V and 1 base from J, the junction kept 11 bases outside the gene matches. From germline, CDR1 is MNHEY and CDR2 SVGEGT. This CDR3 spans 19 amino acids. The CDR3 coding sequence is TGTGCCAGCAGTTACTCAGGCAGGGGGCTGACAGGGAGCAATCAGCCCCAGCATTTT. It is translated as CASSYSGRGLTGSNQPQHF.

The chain links TRBV28 to TRBJ2-5, with D perhaps matching TRBD2 (6 bases). V lost 5 bases, J lost 1 base, and 20 bases lay in between. CDR1 and CDR2 (germline): MDHEN, SYDVKM. The CDR3 is made up of 17 amino acids. CDR3 sequence (DNA): TGTGCCAGCAGTACCCGGTTAGCGGAGACCCGCCAAGAGACCCAGTACTTC. Residues: CASSTRLAETRQETQYF. The entire variable domain, with the rest obtained from reference TRBV28 and TRBJ2-5, is as follows: DVKVTQSSRYLVKRTGEKVFLECVQDMDHENMFWYRQDPGLGLRLIYFSYDVKMKEKGDIPEGYSVSREKKERFSLILESASTNQTSMYLCASSTRLAETRQETQYFGPGTRLLVL.

There are many counts of this clonotype. V usage is TRBV7-2 and J usage is TRBJ2-5; D may be TRBD1 or TRBD2 (5 bases each). Trimming pared 5 bases from V and 8 bases from J, leaving 15 bases between. The CDR3 length is 13 residues. Germline V lookup: CDR1 SGHTA, CDR2 FQGNSA. CDR3 bases: TGTGCCAGCAGCCGGGACCATACGGAAACCCAGTACTTC. Its translation: CASSRDHTETQYF.

This clonotype was seen at least ten times. V is TRBV2 and J is TRBJ2-4; D is undetermined. In germline, CDR1 is SNHLY, CDR2 FYNNEI. This CDR3 is 14 amino acids long. Trimming pared 1 base from V and 3 bases from J, leaving 7 bases between. The DNA for the CDR3 is TGTGCCAGCAGTGAAGGATCGGTCAAAAACATTCAGTACTTC. Protein: CASSEGSVKNIQYF.

This clonotype was seen ten or more times. The V gene is TRBV5-1, the J gene TRBJ2-5, with D unclear. Germline CDR1 and CDR2: SGHRS and YFSETQ. This CDR3 has 14 residues. V lost 5 bases to trimming and J lost 1 base, with 12 bases between them. The CDR3 is CASSFRAIQETQYF. The DNA of the CDR3 is TGCGCCAGCAGTTTCCGGGCTATCCAAGAGACCCAGTACTTC. The full variable domain, its missing parts supplied by reference TRBV5-1 and TRBJ2-5, is KAGVTQTPRYLIKTRGQQVTLSCSPISGHRSVSWYQQTPGQGLQFLFEYFSETQRNKGNFPGRFSGRQFSNSRSEMNVSTLELGDSALYLCASSFRAIQETQYFGPGTRLLVL.

This clonotype was detected many times. The chain joins TRBV20-1 to TRBJ1-2; D perhaps matches TRBD1 (5 bases). V lost 6 bases, J lost 4 bases, and 18 bases lay in between. The CDR3 totals 14 residues. CDR1 and CDR2 from the germline V gene are DFQATT and SNEGSKA (reference sequence). The CDR3 region has the DNA TGCAGTGCCCCCTCCGGCAGGGCTCCCTATGGCTACACCTTC. Amino acids: CSAPSGRAPYGYTF.

At least ten counts were recorded for this clonotype. The J gene is TRBJ1-3, the V gene TRBV5-1; no reliable D call. Germline loops: CDR1 SGHRS, CDR2 YFSETQ. V dropped 0 bases and J dropped 5 bases, with 9 bases sitting between them. The CDR3 is made up of 14 amino acids. CDR3 coding DNA: TGCGCCAGCAGCTTGGGTCTTGCACGAAACACCATATATTTT. Protein sequence: CASSLGLARNTIYF.

This clonotype showed up many times. This chain connects TRBV10-1 to TRBJ2-5, with 7 bases aligning to TRBD1. V shed 2 bases and J 4 bases; nucleotides not matched to a gene: 1. This CDR3 comprises 13 residues. The V gene's germline CDR1 is WNHNN and CDR2 SYGVQD (reference sequence). The CDR3 sequence is CASSEAGGETQYF. DNA for the CDR3: TGCGCCAGCAGTGAGGCAGGGGGAGAGACCCAGTACTTC.

This clonotype was seen ten or more times. This chain uses TRBV29-1 with TRBJ2-5, with D perhaps matching TRBD2 (6 bases). Trimming took off 3 bases at V and 6 bases at J, with 14 bases between the two ends. CDR1 and CDR2 (germline): SQVTM, ANQGSEA. CDR3 length equals 13 residues. CDR3 residues: CSVDGGVMKTQYF. Written as DNA, the CDR3 is TGCAGCGTTGACGGCGGGGTAATGAAGACCCAGTACTTC.

Comment on this clonotype: This may be a read error, as it is one base from a much larger clone. The gene calls are TRBV11-2 and TRBJ1-2; no clear D gene. The V gene's germline CDR1 is SGHAT and CDR2 FQNNGV. The CDR3 has 11 residues. V was cut by 11 bases and J by 12 bases, with 19 bases left in between. DNA of the CDR3: TGTGCCGCCCACTCCGAGGCGGGCGACACCTTC. The encoded protein is CAAHSEAGDTF.